The T cell receptor beta chain described here comes from a study of cytomegalovirus exposure and HLA in healthy donors. Whole-study context: In an earlier analysis, almost 120 million unique TCR beta sequences were found from 200 million or so T cells.

Trimming removed 4 bases from V and 4 bases from J, with 14 bases in between. Germline V gene data show CDR1 as LGHNA and CDR2 as YSLEER. The CDR3 loop spans 15 amino acids. The PCR had 60 Vbeta and 13 Jbeta primers. TCRdb's copy holds only in-frame clones and misses some; the assay was immunoSEQ multiplex PCR. This table holds around 100,000 clones, 60% to 75% found once. For this clone: Its matching antigen is unknown.

Study results and caveats: Cytomegalovirus-associated status was assigned to about 180 TCR beta chains. The classifier was said to identify cytomegalovirus status with high specificity and sensitivity. In terms of immune exposure information, only CMV serostatus was available.

This receptor was obtained from a man aged 40-55 years in good health and CMV-seropositive. The gene calls are TRBV4-3 and TRBJ2-1; a possible D gene is TRBD2 (6 bases). The sequenced sample consisted of PBMCs. CDR3 residues: CASSPASGLYNEQFF. The CDR3, as DNA: TGCGCCAGCAGCCCCGCCAGCGGGCTTTACAATGAGCAGTTCTTC.